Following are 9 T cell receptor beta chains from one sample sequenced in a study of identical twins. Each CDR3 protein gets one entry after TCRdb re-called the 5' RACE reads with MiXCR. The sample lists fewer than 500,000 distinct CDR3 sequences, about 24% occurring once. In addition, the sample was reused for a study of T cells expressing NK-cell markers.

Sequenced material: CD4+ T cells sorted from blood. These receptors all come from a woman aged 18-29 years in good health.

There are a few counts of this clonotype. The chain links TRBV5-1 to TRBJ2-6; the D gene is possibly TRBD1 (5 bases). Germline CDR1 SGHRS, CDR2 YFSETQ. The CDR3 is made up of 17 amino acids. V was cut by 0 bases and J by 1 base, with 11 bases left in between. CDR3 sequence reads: CASSLEGVTSGANVLTF. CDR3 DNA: TGCGCCAGCAGCTTGGAAGGGGTTACTTCTGGGGCCAACGTCCTGACTTTC.

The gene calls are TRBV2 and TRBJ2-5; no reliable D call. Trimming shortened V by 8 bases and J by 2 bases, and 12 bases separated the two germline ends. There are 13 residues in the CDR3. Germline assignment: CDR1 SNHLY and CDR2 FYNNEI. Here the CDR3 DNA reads TGTGCCAGCGGCGAGCCCCCTCAAGAGACCCAGTACTTC. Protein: CASGEPPQETQYF.

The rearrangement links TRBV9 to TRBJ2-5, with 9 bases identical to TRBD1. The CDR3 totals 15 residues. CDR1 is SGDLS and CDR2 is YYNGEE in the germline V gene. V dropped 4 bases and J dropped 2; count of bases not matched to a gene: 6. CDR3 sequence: CASSLGTGKQETQYF. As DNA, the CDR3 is TGTGCCAGCAGCCTCGGGACAGGGAAGCAAGAGACCCAGTACTTC.

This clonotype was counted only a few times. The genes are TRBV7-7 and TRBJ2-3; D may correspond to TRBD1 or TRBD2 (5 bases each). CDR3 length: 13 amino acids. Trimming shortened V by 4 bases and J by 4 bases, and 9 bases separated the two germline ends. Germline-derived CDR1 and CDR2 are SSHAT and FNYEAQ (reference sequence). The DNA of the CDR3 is TGTGCCAGCAGCTCAGGGAGAGCAGATACGCAGTATTTT. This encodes CASSSGRADTQYF.

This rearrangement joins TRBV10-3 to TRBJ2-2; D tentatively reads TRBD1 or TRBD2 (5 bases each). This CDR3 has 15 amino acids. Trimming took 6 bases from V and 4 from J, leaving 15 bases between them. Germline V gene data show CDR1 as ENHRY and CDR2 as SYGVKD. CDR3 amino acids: CAIRPGPRATGELFF. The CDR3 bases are TGTGCCATCAGGCCGGGACCCAGGGCCACCGGGGAGCTGTTTTTT.

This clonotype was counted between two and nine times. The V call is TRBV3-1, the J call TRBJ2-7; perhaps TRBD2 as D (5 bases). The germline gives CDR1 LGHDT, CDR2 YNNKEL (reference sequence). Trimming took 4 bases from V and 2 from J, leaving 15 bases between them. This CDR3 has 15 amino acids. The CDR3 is CASSRDGKSAYEQYF. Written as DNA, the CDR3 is TGTGCCAGCAGCCGAGACGGGAAATCCGCCTACGAGCAGTACTTC.

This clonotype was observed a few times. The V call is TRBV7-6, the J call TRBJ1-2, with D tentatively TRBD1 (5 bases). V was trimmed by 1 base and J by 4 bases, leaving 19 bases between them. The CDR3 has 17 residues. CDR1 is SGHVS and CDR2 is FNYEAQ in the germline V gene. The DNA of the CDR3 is TGTGCCAGCAGCTTAGGGGGGAAGAGAGACGATATCTATGGCTACACCTTC. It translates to CASSLGGKRDDIYGYTF.

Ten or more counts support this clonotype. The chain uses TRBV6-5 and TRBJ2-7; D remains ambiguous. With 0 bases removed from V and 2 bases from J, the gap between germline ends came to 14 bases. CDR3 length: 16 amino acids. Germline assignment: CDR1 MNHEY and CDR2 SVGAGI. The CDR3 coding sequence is TGTGCCAGCAGTTACTCTCTACCGGGTAAACCCTACGAGCAGTACTTC. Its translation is CASSYSLPGKPYEQYF.

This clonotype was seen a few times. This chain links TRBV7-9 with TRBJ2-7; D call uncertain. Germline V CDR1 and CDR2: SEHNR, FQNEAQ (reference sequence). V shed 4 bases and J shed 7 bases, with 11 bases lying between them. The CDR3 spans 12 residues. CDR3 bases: TGTGCCAGCAGCTCCGGCCTACGTGAGCAGTACTTC. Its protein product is CASSSGLREQYF.